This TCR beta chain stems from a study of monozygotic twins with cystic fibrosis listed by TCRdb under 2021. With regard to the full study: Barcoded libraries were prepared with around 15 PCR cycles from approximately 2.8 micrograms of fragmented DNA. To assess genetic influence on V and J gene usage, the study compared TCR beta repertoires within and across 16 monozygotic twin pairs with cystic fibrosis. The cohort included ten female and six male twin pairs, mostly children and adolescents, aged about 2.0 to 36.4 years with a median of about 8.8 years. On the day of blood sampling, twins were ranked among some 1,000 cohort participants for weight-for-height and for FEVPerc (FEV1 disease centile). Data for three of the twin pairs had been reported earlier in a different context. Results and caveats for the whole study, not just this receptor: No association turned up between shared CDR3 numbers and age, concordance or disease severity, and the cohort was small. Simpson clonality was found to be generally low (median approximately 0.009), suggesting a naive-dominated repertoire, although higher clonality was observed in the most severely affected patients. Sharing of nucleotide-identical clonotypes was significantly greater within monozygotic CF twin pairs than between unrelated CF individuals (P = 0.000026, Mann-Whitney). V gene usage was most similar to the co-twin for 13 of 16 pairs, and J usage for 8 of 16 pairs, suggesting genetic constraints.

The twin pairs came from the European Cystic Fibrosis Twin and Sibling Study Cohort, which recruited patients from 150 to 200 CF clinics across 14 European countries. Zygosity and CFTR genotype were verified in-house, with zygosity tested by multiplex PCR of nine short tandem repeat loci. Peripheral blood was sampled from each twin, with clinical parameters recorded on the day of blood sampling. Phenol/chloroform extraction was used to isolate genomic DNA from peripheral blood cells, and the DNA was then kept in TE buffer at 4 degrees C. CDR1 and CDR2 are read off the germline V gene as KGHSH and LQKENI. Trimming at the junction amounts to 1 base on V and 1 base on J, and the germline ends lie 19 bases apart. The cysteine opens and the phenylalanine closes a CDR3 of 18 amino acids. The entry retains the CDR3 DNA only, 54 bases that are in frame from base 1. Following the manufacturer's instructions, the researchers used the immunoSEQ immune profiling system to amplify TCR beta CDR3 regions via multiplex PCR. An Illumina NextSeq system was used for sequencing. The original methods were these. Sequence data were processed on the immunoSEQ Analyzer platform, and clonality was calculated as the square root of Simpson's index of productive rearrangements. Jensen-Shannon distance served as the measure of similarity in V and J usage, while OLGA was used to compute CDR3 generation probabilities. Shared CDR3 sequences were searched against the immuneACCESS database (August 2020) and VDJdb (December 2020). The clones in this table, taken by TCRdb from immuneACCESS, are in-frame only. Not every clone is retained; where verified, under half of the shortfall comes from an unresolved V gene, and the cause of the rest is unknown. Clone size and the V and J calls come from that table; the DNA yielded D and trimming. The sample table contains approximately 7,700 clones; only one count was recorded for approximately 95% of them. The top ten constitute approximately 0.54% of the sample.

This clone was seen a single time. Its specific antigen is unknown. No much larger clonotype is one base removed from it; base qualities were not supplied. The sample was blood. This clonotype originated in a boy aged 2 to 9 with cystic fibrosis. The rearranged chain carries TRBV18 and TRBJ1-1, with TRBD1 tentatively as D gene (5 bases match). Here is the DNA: TGTGCCAGCTCACCACGATGGGTAGGGGAATCTGGGAACACTGAAGCTTTCTTT. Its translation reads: CASSPRWVGESGNTEAFF.